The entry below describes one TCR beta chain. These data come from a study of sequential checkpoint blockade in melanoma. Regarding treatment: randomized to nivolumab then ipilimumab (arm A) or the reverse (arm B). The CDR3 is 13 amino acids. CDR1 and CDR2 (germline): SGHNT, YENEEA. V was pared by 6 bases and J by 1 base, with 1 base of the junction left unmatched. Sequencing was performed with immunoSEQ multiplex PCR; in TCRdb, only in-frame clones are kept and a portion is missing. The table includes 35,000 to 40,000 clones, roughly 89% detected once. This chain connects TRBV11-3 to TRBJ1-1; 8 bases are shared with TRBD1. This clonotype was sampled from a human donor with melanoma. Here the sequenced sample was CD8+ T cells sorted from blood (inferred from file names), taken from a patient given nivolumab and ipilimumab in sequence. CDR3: CASRGQANTEAFF. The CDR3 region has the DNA TGTGCCAGCAGGGGACAGGCGAACACTGAAGCTTTCTTT.